This T cell receptor (beta chain) comes out of a study of Graves' ophthalmopathy and Graves' hyperthyroidism. Findings of the study overall: Most expanded thyroid clonotypes above 0.001 frequency also appeared in blood.

The sequenced template was RNA, covering the TCR beta CDR3 region. Second-round multiplex PCR came after a first-round RT-PCR that employed HTBI primers. TCRdb used MiXCR to reprocess the multiplex PCR reads, holding one entry per CDR3 protein. The table records almost 750,000 distinct CDR3 sequences, 40% of them present only once. The CDR3 is 14 residues long. CDR1 is SGHRS, CDR2 YFSETQ, per germline. The junction had 4 bases not matched to a gene; V was cut back by 1 base and J by 7 bases. This clonotype came up many times. Its antigen is unknown. V usage is TRBV5-1 and J usage is TRBJ1-4; 7 bases agree with TRBD1. This TCR was sampled from an adult man with Graves' ophthalmopathy. Sequencing input: peripheral blood. Here the CDR3 DNA reads TGCGCCAGCAGCTTGTCCTCAGGGGGTGAAAAACTGTTTTTT. Protein sequence: CASSLSSGGEKLFF.